This T cell receptor beta chain comes out of a study of OX40 agonist ivuxolimab in advanced cancers. Across the whole study: Each dose-escalation patient presented with hepatocellular carcinoma, melanoma, renal cell or head and neck cancer.

Overall study findings and caveats: CD8+ T cells showed, on average, more clonal expansion than CD4+ cells.

Germline CDR1 and CDR2: MNHNS and SASEGT. V shed 3 bases and J shed 10 bases, with 10 bases lying between them. The CDR3 runs to 13 residues. This clone was detected only a few times. The antigen is not known. Data came from immunoSEQ multiplex PCR; TCRdb stores just in-frame clones and leaves some out. The sample carries tens of thousands of clones, 74% recorded once. The sample was CD4+ or CD8+ T cells sorted from blood, taken in a trial of the OX40 agonist ivuxolimab. This receptor was identified in an adult with an advanced solid tumor such as melanoma, head and neck, liver or kidney cancer. The chain employs TRBV6-1 and TRBJ1-6; a weak D match, TRBD1 (5 bases). The DNA for the CDR3 is TGTGCCAGCAGTGATGCAGGGAGCTCACCCCTCCACTTT. Residues: CASSDAGSSPLHF.